This TCR beta chain is drawn from a study of blood T cell repertoires in COVID-19 (dated by TCRdb to about 2020). In terms of the full investigation: Samples from collaborators originated in the United States, Italy and Spain and spanned both the acute and convalescent phases of COVID-19. The sample metadata nearly always contained a de-identified subject ID, COVID-19 status, age in years and sex. Where HLA class I and class II types were available, the types were taken from metadata supplied by the sample provider, not from assay-based typing. A freely available public database, intended as a resource for researchers studying the immune response to SARS-CoV-2, is where the repertoires were released. The material from the prospective study consisted of cDNA or gDNA derived from T cells, B-cell-depleted T cells, or PBMCs. Samples were obtained from the ongoing ImmuneRACE study (first 160 participants) and from over 1,000 subjects provided by 6 global collaborators. Deeply sampled blood TCRbeta repertoires from subjects exposed to, actively infected with, or recovered from COVID-19 were included in the dataset.

The immunoSEQ Assay, a bias-controlled multiplex PCR, was used to amplify TCRbeta CDR3 regions from genomic DNA. Turning to the authors' computational methods: The number of nucleated cells in each sample was estimated from the amplification of reference gene primers within the assay. To quantify the absolute abundance of each unique TCRbeta CDR3 rearrangement, sequence reads were collapsed and filtered. For each sample, productive Simpson clonality was calculated as the square root of Simpson's diversity index across productive rearrangements. As stored in TCRdb, this immuneACCESS dataset retains in-frame rearrangements with V and J assigned. A fraction of the clones does not appear; measured against another copy, unresolved V genes explain less than half of the discrepancy, and the remainder lacks a known reason. V, J and clone size are taken as reported in that table, and D and trimming were inferred from the DNA itself. The sample records approximately 280,000 clones, approximately 84% of which are singletons. The ten largest make up over 1.1% of the sample.

V drops 2 bases and J drops 0 bases, leaving 9 bases in between. The CDR3 runs 15 amino acids, cysteine and phenylalanine included. Left in the record is the CDR3 DNA by itself, 45 bases read in frame from the first base. CDR1 SGHNT and CDR2 YYREEE were looked up in the germline V gene (reference sequence). In Seattle, one collaborating source enrolled patients while the infection was active and tracked those patients longitudinally over the course of disease. Whole blood was collected in K2EDTA tubes by collaborating institutions according to the institutions' own protocols. Collaborator samples were shipped for TCRbeta analysis as frozen whole blood, isolated PBMCs, or DNA extracted from either sample type. Study-wide findings and limitations: The amount of clinical and demographic metadata varied by source and participant and was provided uncurated.

Remarks on this clone: What antigen it recognizes has not been identified. One base away there is no much larger clone; base qualities are not given.

Specimen: peripheral blood. The source of this sequence is a human donor with COVID-19, enrolled during active disease. The donor label of this sample is uncertain. The rearranged chain carries TRBV5-4 and TRBJ2-1, with the D gene too uncertain to name. The CDR3 region has the sequence CASSFTSSSYNEQFF. At the DNA level, the sequence is TGTGCCAGCAGCTTTACTTCGAGCTCCTACAATGAGCAGTTCTTC. The full variable domain, completed from the reference TRBV5-4 and TRBJ2-1 proteins outside the CDR3, reads ETGVTQSPTHLIKTRGQQVTLRCSSQSGHNTVSWYQQALGQGPQFIFQYYREEENGRGNFPPRFSGLQFPNYSSELNVNALELDDSALYLCASSFTSSSYNEQFFGPGTRLTVL.